This passage covers 4 T cell receptor beta chains from one sample sequenced in a study of blood T cells in healthy people across ages. Together with a sample-barcoded 5' primer, a J-beta primer mix was included in a second PCR lasting about 6 to 11 cycles. A single record per CDR3 protein comes from TCRdb applying MiXCR to the 5' RACE reads. The sample has hundreds of thousands of distinct CDR3 sequences, around 49% seen once. Sequenced sample: blood. The receptor set was obtained from a man aged 25-40 years in good health.

The chain couples TRBV2 to TRBJ1-6; 12 nucleotides agree with TRBD1. The CDR3 contains 15 residues. In germline, CDR1 is SNHLY, CDR2 FYNNEI. With 4 bases clipped from V and 5 bases from J, the junction kept 0 bases outside the gene matches. Written as DNA, the CDR3 is TGTGCCAGCAGTGGGGACAGGGGGCATAATTCACCCCTCCACTTT. It codes for CASSGDRGHNSPLHF.

The chain is built from TRBV20-1 and TRBJ1-1; D is possibly TRBD1 (5 bases). This CDR3 contains 13 residues. Germline-derived CDR1 and CDR2 are DFQATT and SNEGSKA (reference sequence). The V gene lost 7 bases and the J gene lost 0 bases, with 12 bases spanning the gap. This CDR3 reads CSVRGPMNTEAFF. CDR3 DNA sequence: TGCAGTGTCCGGGGCCCCATGAACACTGAAGCTTTCTTT.

This clonotype was found a few times. This chain links TRBV7-2 with TRBJ2-3; 8 bases match TRBD2. CDR3 length: 15 residues. Germline trimming cut 5 bases from V and 7 bases from J; bases unmatched to any gene: 11. Germline CDR1 is SGHTA and CDR2 is FQGNSA. DNA of the CDR3: TGTGCCAGCAGCCCCCGGACTAGCAGGGATCATACGCAGTATTTT. This sequence encodes CASSPRTSRDHTQYF.

CDR3 in DNA: TGCAGTGCTACCGCCGGGGGTAGCTATGGCTACACCTTC. Its protein product is CSATAGGSYGYTF. The V gene is TRBV20-1, the J gene TRBJ1-2; a possible D gene is TRBD1 (5 bases). Trimming removed 4 bases at V and 4 bases at J, with 13 bases between. The germline gives CDR1 DFQATT, CDR2 SNEGSKA (reference sequence). The CDR3 length is 13 residues.